This T cell receptor beta chain emerged from a study of radiotherapy plus CTLA-4 blockade in lung cancer. Background on the study: Patients showed objective responses in roughly 18% of cases, and disease control was achieved by under 40%.

With ipilimumab providing CTLA-4 blockade, focal radiation was administered to patients who had chemo-refractory metastatic non-small-cell lung cancer. The study, taken as a whole, reports: Following radiotherapy plus ipilimumab, tumor-derived TCR clones expanded in the blood.

Germline-derived CDR1 and CDR2 are SEHNR and FQNEAQ (reference sequence). The V end was cut by 1 base, the J end by 6 bases, with 16 bases between. This CDR3 has 16 residues. As for this clone: No antigen is known for it.

The table came from immunoSEQ multiplex PCR; TCRdb's copy has only in-frame clones and leaves some out. The sample lists 2,900 or so clones, around 78% seen once, with 20% in the top ten. The TCR originated in a human donor with non-small cell lung cancer that progressed on radiotherapy plus ipilimumab. This specimen was tumor tissue, taken from a patient treated with radiotherapy plus ipilimumab. V and J are TRBV7-9 and TRBJ2-1; D unclear. In DNA form, the CDR3 reads TGTGCCAGCAGCTTAGGACCCTCAGGTGGTGGCAATGAGCAGTTCTTC. This gives the protein CASSLGPSGGGNEQFF.